These T cell receptor beta chains were read from a single sample in a study of post-analysis software for immune sequencing data. TCRdb reprocessed the PCR reads with MiXCR, giving one entry per CDR3 protein. The repertoire holds hundreds of thousands of distinct CDR3 sequences, approximately 30% seen once, with more than 0.55% in the top ten. Sequences were obtained from blood. Receptors originate from a girl between 5 and 17 years old with multiple sclerosis. Both conserved end residues are part of each CDR3. The D gene is left open where the match is weak. Rows may omit the clone size; those that give it use once, few, many or a size class.

V gene,clone size,J gene,CDR3 length,D gene,CDR3 protein,CDR3 DNA
TRBV20-1,few,TRBJ2-3,15,TRBD2,CSAPPSGRAGDTQYF,TGCAGTGCTCCCCCTAGCGGGAGGGCCGGAGATACGCAGTATTTT
TRBV7-9,.,TRBJ2-1,15,.,CASSRGGVSYNEQFF,TGTGCCAGCAGCAGGGGAGGCGTCTCCTACAATGAGCAGTTCTTC
TRBV6-2/TRBV6-3,.,TRBJ1-2,11,.,CASTQGWSYTF,TGTGCCAGCACCCAGGGCTGGAGCTACACCTTC
TRBV29-1,few,TRBJ2-7,12,TRBD1,CSVRQGDAQQYF,TGCAGCGTGCGTCAGGGGGATGCGCAGCAGTACTTC
TRBV6-6,.,TRBJ1-2,14,TRBD1,CASSTGQGVHGYTF,TGTGCCAGCAGTACAGGACAGGGAGTGCATGGCTACACCTTC
TRBV7-2,.,TRBJ2-1,17,TRBD1,CASSSPIGTGAYNEQFF,TGTGCCAGCAGTTCACCGATCGGGACAGGGGCCTACAATGAGCAGTTCTTC
TRBV27,few,TRBJ1-5,16,.,CASSLSQVYSNQPQHF,TGTGCCAGCAGTTTATCACAGGTTTATAGCAATCAGCCCCAGCATTTT
TRBV24-1,few,TRBJ2-7,14,.,CAAEGQESSYEQYF,TGTGCCGCTGAGGGGCAGGAGAGCTCCTACGAGCAGTACTTC
TRBV13,once,TRBJ2-5,13,.,CASSLGQTETQYF,TGTGCCAGCAGCTTAGGCCAAACGGAGACCCAGTACTTC
TRBV28,few,TRBJ1-5,14,.,CASSGRFPNQPQHF,TGTGCCAGCAGCGGGCGTTTTCCCAATCAGCCCCAGCATTTT
TRBV20-1,few,TRBJ1-4,14,.,CSASARATNEKLFF,TGCAGTGCTAGTGCCCGTGCAACTAATGAAAAACTGTTTTTT
TRBV27,.,TRBJ1-2,16,.,CASSCGRAGTCYGYTF,TGTGCCAGCAGTTGTGGCAGGGCTGGTACTTGCTATGGCTACACCTTC
TRBV12-3/TRBV12-4,.,TRBJ2-3,15,.,CASSLRRGGADTQYF,TGTGCCAGCAGCCTTAGGAGAGGGGGAGCAGATACGCAGTATTTT
TRBV12-3/TRBV12-4,few,TRBJ1-1,14,.,CASRRTASNTEAFF,TGTGCCAGCAGGAGGACAGCGTCGAACACTGAAGCTTTCTTT
TRBV5-6,few,TRBJ2-7,14,.,CASSFPSGSYEQYF,TGTGCCAGCAGCTTTCCCAGCGGTTCCTACGAGCAGTACTTC
TRBV20-1,many,TRBJ2-5,14,.,CSAPRTQLVETQYF,TGCAGTGCTCCTCGGACACAATTGGTAGAGACCCAGTACTTC
TRBV6-2/TRBV6-3,.,TRBJ2-1,16,.,CASRGALPANYNEQFF,TGTGCCAGCAGGGGGGCTTTACCGGCAAACTACAATGAGCAGTTCTTC
TRBV20-1,few,TRBJ2-7,13,.,CSARVRGRGEQYF,TGCAGTGCTAGAGTACGGGGGCGCGGCGAGCAGTACTTC
TRBV29-1,.,TRBJ2-3,17,TRBD2,CSVSLAERGGLTDTQYF,TGCAGCGTGAGTCTTGCCGAGCGGGGGGGCCTTACAGATACGCAGTATTTT
TRBV4-1,.,TRBJ2-1,20,.,CASSQDQGQGTLPSYNEQFF,TGCGCCAGCAGCCAAGATCAGGGGCAGGGGACCTTACCCTCCTACAATGAGCAGTTCTTC
TRBV12-3/TRBV12-4,.,TRBJ1-2,14,.,CASSPLSGWDGYTF,TGTGCCAGCAGTCCCCTCTCGGGGTGGGATGGCTACACCTTC
TRBV7-2,.,TRBJ2-3,18,TRBD2,CASSLDATSGMGTDTQYF,TGTGCCAGCAGCCTCGATGCGACTAGCGGGATGGGGACAGATACGCAGTATTTT
TRBV20-1,few,TRBJ1-4,13,.,CSARRAGTEKLFF,TGCAGTGCTAGACGGGCAGGGACTGAAAAACTGTTTTTT
TRBV18,few,TRBJ1-6,14,.,CASSPPGGPLALHF,TGTGCCAGCTCACCACCAGGAGGCCCGCTGGCCCTCCACTTT
TRBV2,few,TRBJ2-5,14,.,CASSVEAGRKTQYF,TGTGCCAGCAGTGTGGAGGCAGGGAGAAAGACCCAGTACTTC
TRBV7-8,.,TRBJ1-2,15,TRBD1,CASSSRTGRGYGYTF,TGTGCCAGCAGCTCACGGACAGGGCGCGGCTATGGCTACACCTTC
TRBV28,.,TRBJ1-1,18,TRBD1,CASSLFALGQGMNTEAFF,TGTGCCAGCAGTTTATTTGCCCTGGGACAGGGGATGAACACTGAAGCTTTCTTT
TRBV6-5,.,TRBJ2-7,12,TRBD2,CASGSGAYEQYF,TGTGCCAGCGGTAGCGGGGCCTACGAGCAGTACTTC
TRBV29-1,.,TRBJ1-1,14,TRBD1,CSACFTGVNTEAFF,TGCAGCGCATGCTTTACAGGGGTCAACACTGAAGCTTTCTTT
TRBV25-1,.,TRBJ2-7,15,.,CASSEGPTQAYEQYF,TGTGCCAGCAGTGAAGGACCAACACAGGCCTACGAGCAGTACTTC
TRBV20-1,.,TRBJ2-1,14,.,CSVDGMGSYNEQFF,TGCAGTGTTGACGGGATGGGCTCCTACAATGAGCAGTTCTTC
TRBV25-1,.,TRBJ1-6,15,.,CASSEYRQYNSPPHF,TGTGCCAGCAGTGAATATCGGCAGTATAATTCACCCCCCCACTTT
TRBV20-1,few,TRBJ2-1,19,TRBD2,CSARDPSGLAGGPYNEQFF,TGCAGTGCTAGAGATCCCTCAGGACTAGCGGGAGGGCCCTACAATGAGCAGTTCTTC
TRBV7-2,.,TRBJ2-5,14,.,CASSAIGGSNEQYF,TGTGCCAGCAGTGCGATCGGGGGAAGCAATGAGCAGTACTTC
TRBV20-1,.,TRBJ2-3,16,TRBD2,CSASRARGGRTDTQYF,TGCAGTGCTAGCCGGGCGCGGGGGGGCCGGACAGATACGCAGTATTTT
TRBV20-1,.,TRBJ2-7,15,TRBD2,CSARKGLAVTYEQYF,TGCAGTGCTAGGAAGGGACTAGCGGTAACCTACGAGCAGTACTTC
TRBV4-3,few,TRBJ1-2,15,.,CASSHRGGPGGGYTF,TGCGCCAGCAGCCATCGAGGCGGCCCCGGCGGTGGCTACACCTTC
TRBV5-1,few,TRBJ2-5,15,.,CASSLLGAHQETQYF,TGCGCCAGCAGCTTGCTGGGGGCCCACCAAGAGACCCAGTACTTC
TRBV3-1,.,TRBJ2-2,14,.,CANSQVTIAGELFF,TGTGCCAACAGCCAAGTCACGATCGCCGGGGAGCTGTTTTTT
TRBV7-2,.,TRBJ2-3,13,.,CASSFVSADTQYF,TGTGCCAGCAGCTTCGTCTCAGCAGATACGCAGTATTTT
TRBV15,.,TRBJ1-6,15,.,CATSAGEGANSPLHF,TGTGCCACCAGCGCAGGAGAAGGGGCCAATTCACCCCTCCACTTT
TRBV5-1,.,TRBJ1-6,17,.,CASSLQVQSSYNSPLHF,TGCGCCAGCAGCTTACAGGTCCAGAGCTCCTATAATTCACCCCTCCACTTT
TRBV11-3,.,TRBJ2-2,14,.,CASSQRLGTGELFF,TGTGCCAGCAGCCAACGTTTGGGGACCGGGGAGCTGTTTTTT
TRBV3-1,.,TRBJ2-1,15,TRBD1,CASSQGLAGGREQFF,TGTGCCAGCAGCCAAGGGCTAGCAGGGGGACGTGAGCAGTTCTTC
TRBV20-1,few,TRBJ2-7,14,.,CSATSRDMAYEQYF,TGCAGTGCCACGAGCCGGGACATGGCCTACGAGCAGTACTTC
TRBV20-1,few,TRBJ2-7,14,.,CSAPTGLGSYEQYF,TGCAGTGCACCGACGGGGTTGGGCTCCTACGAGCAGTACTTC
TRBV6-1,.,TRBJ1-5,14,.,CASNSNREDQPQHF,TGTGCCAGCAACTCCAACAGGGAGGATCAGCCCCAGCATTTT